These 30 T cell receptor beta chains share one sample of origin, sequenced in a study of T cell changes during pregnancy in multiple sclerosis. The data were produced by immunoSEQ multiplex PCR, yet TCRdb's version contains in-frame clones alone and is incomplete. The data contain around 56,000 clones, around nine tenths of them singletons. The material was peripheral blood, obtained after pregnancy. The receptors here all came from a female donor with multiple sclerosis, enrolled in a pregnancy study.

The chain has TRBV4-2 and TRBJ1-4; 10 bases map to TRBD1. The germline CDR1 and CDR2 sequences are LGHNA and YNFKEQ. The ends lost 3 bases at V and 8 bases at J; junction bases unmatched: 6. This CDR3 region has 15 residues. In DNA, the CDR3 is TGTGCCAGCAGCCAGACAGGGGGCGCCCCCGAAAAACTGTTTTTT. It is translated as CASSQTGGAPEKLFF.

The V call is TRBV7-9, the J call TRBJ2-7; D remains unclear. Trimming removed 5 bases at V and 3 bases at J, with 20 bases between. The CDR3 length is 16 residues. CDR1 and CDR2 (germline): SEHNR, FQNEAQ (reference sequence). The DNA of the CDR3 is TGTGCCAGCAGCCCCGCTTGGTCAGAGAGAGGCTACGAGCAGTACTTC. It codes for CASSPAWSERGYEQYF.

The chain has TRBV6-5 and TRBJ2-7, with 11 bases identical to TRBD1. This CDR3 region has 12 residues. The V and J ends lost 8 bases and 6 bases, in that order; junction bases with no gene match: 3. CDR1 MNHEY and CDR2 SVGAGI come from the germline V gene. CDR3 nucleotides: TGTGCCAGCGGGACAGGGGGTAGCGAGCAGTACTTC. Its translation is CASGTGGSEQYF.

For the CDR3, the DNA is TGTGCCAGCAGCGTAGGAGGCGGGGATGGAGAGACCCAGTACTTC. Translating it yields CASSVGGGDGETQYF. The rearrangement uses TRBV9 and TRBJ2-5; D is perhaps TRBD2 (6 bases). This CDR3 region has 15 residues. Germline loops: CDR1 SGDLS, CDR2 YYNGEE. V lost 0 bases and J 4 bases, leaving 13 bases between the germline ends.

The chain's CDR3 is CASSPGTGWGYTF. CDR3 coding DNA: TGTGCCAGCAGCCCCGGGACAGGATGGGGCTACACCTTC. This sequence joins TRBV16 and TRBJ1-2, with 8 bases that match TRBD1. V trimming: 4 bases; J trimming: 8 bases; junction bases outside the gene matches: 6. The CDR3 has 13 amino acids. In germline, CDR1 is KGHSY, CDR2 FQNENV.

The chain uses TRBV5-4 and TRBJ1-1; TRBD1 aligns across 9 bases. Germline trimming cut 4 bases from V and 3 bases from J; bases unmatched to any gene: 10. CDR1 SGHNT and CDR2 YYREEE come from the germline V gene (reference sequence). The CDR3 is 16 amino acids. The CDR3 nucleotides read TGTGCCAGCAGCATGGGACAGGGAAAGGTGGACACTGAAGCTTTCTTT. Translating it yields CASSMGQGKVDTEAFF.

This chain links TRBV11-2 with TRBJ2-7, with no clear D. Germline V gene data show CDR1 as SGHAT and CDR2 as FQNNGV. Trimming pared 1 base from V and 1 base from J, leaving 11 bases between. This CDR3 region has 15 residues. The CDR3 DNA reads as TGTGCCAGCAGCTTAGGAGCCCAGGCTTCCTACGAGCAGTACTTC. It codes for CASSLGAQASYEQYF.

The chain recombines TRBV30 with TRBJ1-5; TRBD1 matches 8 bases. CDR1 and CDR2 (germline): GTSNPN, SVGIG (reference sequence). The CDR3 is 15 amino acids. Trimming at V came to 3 bases and at J to 4 bases, leaving 8 bases not matched to a gene. The DNA for the CDR3 is TGTGCCTGGAGCTCCGGGACAGGACAAAATCAGCCCCAGCATTTT. It codes for CAWSSGTGQNQPQHF.

This rearrangement joins TRBV18 to TRBJ2-7, with 8 bases aligning to TRBD1. The ends lost 0 bases at V and 5 bases at J; junction bases unmatched: 9. The CDR3 runs to 16 residues. Germline values: CDR1 KGHSH, CDR2 LQKENI. This CDR3 reads CASSPPRSGGADEQYF. The CDR3 DNA follows: TGTGCCAGCTCACCACCGAGGTCAGGGGGCGCCGACGAGCAGTACTTC.

The rearrangement joins TRBV10-3 to TRBJ2-1; 10 bases match TRBD1. V was pared by 4 bases and J by 9 bases, with 12 bases of the junction left unmatched. CDR1 and CDR2 (germline): ENHRY, SYGVKD. The CDR3 is 16 amino acids. The DNA of the CDR3 is TGTGCCATCAGTGGTCCCCCCGACAGGGGGCATGGTGAGCAGTTCTTC. Translated: CAISGPPDRGHGEQFF.

J is TRBJ1-6 and V is TRBV6-4, with D tentatively TRBD1 (5 bases). The germline V and J ends were trimmed by 5 bases and 3 bases, with 17 bases remaining between them. The CDR3 extends over 17 amino acids. The germline gives CDR1 MRHNA, CDR2 SNTAGT. The CDR3 protein is CASSSFGGKGYNSPLHF. The DNA of the CDR3 is TGTGCCAGCAGTTCCTTCGGGGGGAAAGGCTATAATTCACCCCTCCACTTT.

This clone was seen once. The chain links TRBV4-1 to TRBJ2-5, with a possible D match to TRBD2 (6 bases). Per the germline V gene, CDR1 is MGHRA and CDR2 is YSYEKL. V was pared by 0 bases and J by 4 bases, with 9 bases between. The CDR3 runs to 14 residues. The CDR3 nucleotides are TGCGCCAGCAGCCAAGAGGGACTTATAGAGACCCAGTACTTC. Translated: CASSQEGLIETQYF.

The chain joins TRBV2 to TRBJ1-1; no clear D gene. There are 13 residues in the CDR3. The V and J ends lost 7 bases and 2 bases respectively, with 11 bases between them. Germline V gene lookup returns CDR1 SNHLY and CDR2 FYNNEI. The CDR3 is CASNSHPNTEAFF. Here the CDR3 DNA reads TGTGCCAGCAATAGTCACCCCAACACTGAAGCTTTCTTT.

The chain has TRBV7-3 and TRBJ2-1, with 7 bases aligning to TRBD2. V gave up 4 bases and J gave up 4 bases; unmatched junction bases: 7. Germline V CDR1 and CDR2: SGHTA, FQGTGA. The CDR3 totals 15 residues. CDR3 in amino acids: CASSSWGGNYNEQFF. In DNA form, the CDR3 reads TGTGCCAGCAGCTCCTGGGGGGGAAATTACAATGAGCAGTTCTTC.

This chain uses TRBV7-2 with TRBJ2-1; 12 bases agree with TRBD2. V was pared by 5 bases and J by 3 bases, with 5 bases of the junction left unmatched. Germline loops: CDR1 SGHTA, CDR2 FQGNSA. This CDR3 has 16 residues. CDR3 region: CASSPWTSGVYNEQFF. CDR3 DNA sequence: TGTGCCAGCAGCCCGTGGACTAGCGGGGTCTACAATGAGCAGTTCTTC. The full variable domain, rest sourced from reference TRBV7-2 and TRBJ2-1, is GAGVSQSPSNKVTEKGKDVELRCDPISGHTALYWYRQSLGQGLEFLIYFQGNSAPDKSGLPSDRFSAERTGGSVSTLTIQRTQQEDSAVYLCASSPWTSGVYNEQFFGPGTRLTVL.

The V and J genes are TRBV15 and TRBJ1-3; weak D call: TRBD1 (5 bases). The germline V gene has CDR1 LNHNV and CDR2 YYDKDF (reference sequence). The CDR3 length is 13 residues. V was cut by 8 bases and J by 4 bases, with 12 bases left in between. This chain's CDR3 is CATWQGFGNTIYF. CDR3 in DNA: TGTGCCACCTGGCAGGGATTCGGAAACACCATATATTTT.

This clone occurred once. This chain connects TRBV28 to TRBJ1-1; 7 bases are a match to TRBD1. V was pared by 8 bases and J by 4 bases, with 4 bases of the junction left unmatched. There are 12 residues in the CDR3. CDR1 MDHEN and CDR2 SYDVKM come from the germline V gene. The CDR3 DNA follows: TGTGCCAGCGACAGGGATGGCACTGAAGCTTTCTTT. This codes for CASDRDGTEAFF. Together with reference TRBV28 and TRBJ1-1, the CDR3 gives the full variable domain: DVKVTQSSRYLVKRTGEKVFLECVQDMDHENMFWYRQDPGLGLRLIYFSYDVKMKEKGDIPEGYSVSREKKERFSLILESASTNQTSMYLCASDRDGTEAFFGQGTRLTVV.

The chain recombines TRBV7-9 with TRBJ2-7, with TRBD1 matching 10 bases. J lost 2 bases, V lost 3 bases, and 7 bases had no gene match. This CDR3 region has 16 residues. Germline CDR1 reads SEHNR; CDR2 reads FQNEAQ (reference sequence). The CDR3 reads CASSFFRDRGTYEQYF. The CDR3, as DNA: TGTGCCAGCAGCTTTTTCCGGGACAGGGGCACCTACGAGCAGTACTTC.

This chain links TRBV7-9 with TRBJ1-2; 7 bases align to TRBD1. Germline CDR1 reads SEHNR; CDR2 reads FQNEAQ (reference sequence). This CDR3 has 15 amino acids. The V gene end was trimmed by 0 bases and the J gene end by 8 bases; junction bases not matched to a gene: 9. The CDR3 sequence: CASSLAAGGLGGYTF. The CDR3 nucleotides are TGTGCCAGCAGCTTAGCGGCAGGGGGGCTCGGAGGCTACACCTTC.

The chain uses TRBV9 and TRBJ2-7; 7 nucleotides agree with TRBD2. Unmatched junction bases numbered 5, after V lost 0 bases and J lost 2 bases. The CDR3 consists of 15 residues. Germline V CDR1 and CDR2: SGDLS, YYNGEE. CDR3: CASSVGGGSPYEQYF. For the CDR3, the DNA is TGTGCCAGCAGCGTAGGGGGGGGGTCCCCCTACGAGCAGTACTTC.

This chain connects TRBV7-9 to TRBJ1-1; a possible D gene is TRBD1 (5 bases). This CDR3 is built from 15 residues. V lost 1 base and J 3 bases, leaving 12 bases between the germline ends. Germline V lookup: CDR1 SEHNR, CDR2 FQNEAQ (reference sequence). CDR3 nucleotide sequence: TGTGCCAGCAGCTTAGGGGAGGGGATAGACACTGAAGCTTTCTTT. Encoded protein: CASSLGEGIDTEAFF.

The CDR3 DNA reads TGTGCCAGCAGCTTAGTCCCGACAGGGAGGAGTGGAAACACCATATATTTT. It codes for CASSLVPTGRSGNTIYF. V is TRBV7-6 and J is TRBJ1-3, with TRBD1 matching over 7 bases. Germline loops: CDR1 SGHVS, CDR2 FNYEAQ. The length of the CDR3 is 17 residues. Germline trimming cut 1 base from V and 3 bases from J; bases unmatched to any gene: 9.

The chain recombines TRBV5-6 with TRBJ2-5; D call uncertain. Trimming took off 4 bases at V and 2 bases at J, with 9 bases between the two ends. The CDR3 sequence is 13 residues long. The V gene's germline CDR1 is SGHDT and CDR2 YYEEEE. The DNA of the CDR3 is TGTGCCAGCAGCCCCGTCGGGCAAGAGACCCAGTACTTC. Translating gives CASSPVGQETQYF.

CDR3 in amino acids: CASQGRIGEKLFF. In DNA form, the CDR3 reads TGCGCCAGTCAGGGGCGAATTGGTGAAAAACTGTTTTTT. The chain joins TRBV5-1 to TRBJ1-4; D is possibly TRBD1 (6 bases). Trimming stripped 8 bases from V and 7 bases from J, with 15 bases between. This CDR3 has 13 residues. The germline gives CDR1 SGHRS, CDR2 YFSETQ.

This clone was observed once. The V gene is TRBV30, the J gene TRBJ2-1; 7 positions match TRBD2. Germline trimming cut 5 bases from V and 5 bases from J; bases unmatched to any gene: 12. The CDR3 is 15 residues long. Germline-derived CDR1 and CDR2 are GTSNPN and SVGIG (reference sequence). The CDR3 is CAWGGDYRMNNEQFF. As DNA, the CDR3 is TGTGCCTGGGGGGGGGACTACCGGATGAACAATGAGCAGTTCTTC.

The chain links TRBV5-6 to TRBJ1-2, with D unclear. V gave up 1 base and J gave up 2 bases, with 9 bases separating them. Germline V CDR1 and CDR2: SGHDT, YYEEEE. There are 14 residues in the CDR3. The CDR3 is CASSLIGQNYGYTF. DNA of the CDR3: TGTGCCAGCAGCTTGATTGGGCAGAACTATGGCTACACCTTC.

The chain links TRBV5-1 to TRBJ1-4; tentative D call: TRBD1 (6 bases). Looked up from germline, CDR1 is SGHRS and CDR2 is YFSETQ. The CDR3 covers 16 residues. Trimming stripped 3 bases from V and 4 bases from J, with 16 bases between. For the CDR3, the DNA is TGCGCCAGCAGCTCCGGCCCGACAGGTTTTAATGAAAAACTGTTTTTT. Its protein product is CASSSGPTGFNEKLFF.

The CDR3 sequence: CASSLARGSYNEQFF. The CDR3 DNA reads as TGTGCCAGCAGTTTAGCCCGGGGTAGTTACAATGAGCAGTTCTTC. The V and J genes are TRBV28 and TRBJ2-1; tentatively, D is TRBD2 (5 bases). CDR1 MDHEN and CDR2 SYDVKM come from the germline V gene. The CDR3 contains 15 residues. Trimming cost V 2 bases and J 4 bases, with 12 bases left between them.

This clone has just one count. J is TRBJ2-5 and V is TRBV5-1, with no clear D. V was shortened by 0 bases and J by 2 bases, with 5 bases between the two germline ends. The CDR3 length is 13 residues. Germline CDR1 SGHRS, CDR2 YFSETQ. CDR3 coding DNA: TGCGCCAGCAGCTTGGGGAGTCAAGAGACCCAGTACTTC. Its protein product is CASSLGSQETQYF.

This chain links TRBV2 with TRBJ2-7; 7 bases fit TRBD1. The CDR3 has 12 residues. Looked up from germline, CDR1 is SNHLY and CDR2 is FYNNEI. V lost 9 bases, J lost 4 bases, and 6 bases stayed unmatched. CDR3 in DNA: TGTGCCAGTTATGACAGGGTTTACGAGCAGTACTTC. Protein: CASYDRVYEQYF.